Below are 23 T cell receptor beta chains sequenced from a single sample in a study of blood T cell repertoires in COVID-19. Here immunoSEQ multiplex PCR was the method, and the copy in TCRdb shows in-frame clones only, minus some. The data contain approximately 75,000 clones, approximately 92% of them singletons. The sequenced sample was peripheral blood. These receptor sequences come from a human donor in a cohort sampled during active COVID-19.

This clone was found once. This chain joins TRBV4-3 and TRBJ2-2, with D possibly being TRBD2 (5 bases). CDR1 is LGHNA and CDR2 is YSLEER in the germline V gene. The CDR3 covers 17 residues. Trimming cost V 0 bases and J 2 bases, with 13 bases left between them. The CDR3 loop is CASSQEGGYANTGELFF. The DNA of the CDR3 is TGCGCCAGCAGCCAAGAAGGAGGCTACGCCAACACCGGGGAGCTGTTTTTT.

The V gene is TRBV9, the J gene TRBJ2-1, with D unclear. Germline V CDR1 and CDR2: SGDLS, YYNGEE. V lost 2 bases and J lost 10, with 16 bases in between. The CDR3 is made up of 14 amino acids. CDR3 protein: CASSVSGSPKEQFF. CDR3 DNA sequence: TGTGCCAGCAGCGTCTCCGGGTCACCAAAGGAGCAGTTCTTC.

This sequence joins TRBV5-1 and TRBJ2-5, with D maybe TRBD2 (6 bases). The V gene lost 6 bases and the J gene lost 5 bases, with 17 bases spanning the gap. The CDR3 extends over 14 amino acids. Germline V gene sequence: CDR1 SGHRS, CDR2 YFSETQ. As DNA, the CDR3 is TGCGCCAGCACCCATACGGGAGCGACCGAGACCCAGTACTTC. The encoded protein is CASTHTGATETQYF.

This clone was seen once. The CDR3 sequence is CASSLVRGTEAFF. CDR3 nucleotide sequence: TGTGCCAGCAGCTTGGTCAGGGGCACTGAAGCTTTCTTT. This sequence joins TRBV5-8 and TRBJ1-1; possibly TRBD1 for D (6 bases). The CDR3 extends over 13 amino acids. Germline CDR1 SGHTS, CDR2 YDEGEE. V dropped 0 bases and J dropped 4 bases, with 7 bases sitting between them.

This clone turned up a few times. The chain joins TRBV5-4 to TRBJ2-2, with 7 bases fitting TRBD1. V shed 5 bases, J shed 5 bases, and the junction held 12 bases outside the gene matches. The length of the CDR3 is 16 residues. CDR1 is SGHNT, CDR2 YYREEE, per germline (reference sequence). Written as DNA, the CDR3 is TGTGCCAGCAGTCGGGGACAGCGTGGGGGAACCGGGGAGCTGTTTTTT. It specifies CASSRGQRGGTGELFF.

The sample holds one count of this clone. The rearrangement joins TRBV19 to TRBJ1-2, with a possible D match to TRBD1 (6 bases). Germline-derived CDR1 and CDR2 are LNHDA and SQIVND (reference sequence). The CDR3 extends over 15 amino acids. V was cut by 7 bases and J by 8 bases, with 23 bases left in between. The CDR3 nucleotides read TGTGCCAGTACCCTTGGCGCGGGGGGGGCGTGGGGCTACACCTTC. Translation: CASTLGAGGAWGYTF.

Here the CDR3 reads CASSLTGGPDEQFF. CDR3 sequence (DNA): TGTGCCAGCAGCTTAACCGGGGGTCCGGATGAGCAGTTCTTC. The chain carries TRBV7-9 and TRBJ2-1; D is perhaps TRBD2 (6 bases). Between the trimmed V and J ends, which lost 2 bases and 8 bases, there was a span of 13 bases. This CDR3 has 14 residues. Germline V CDR1 and CDR2: SEHNR, FQNEAQ (reference sequence).

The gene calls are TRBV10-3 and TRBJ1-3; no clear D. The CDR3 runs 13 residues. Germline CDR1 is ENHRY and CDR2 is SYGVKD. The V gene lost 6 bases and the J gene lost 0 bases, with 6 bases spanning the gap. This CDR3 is CAISIDSGNTIYF. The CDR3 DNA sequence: TGTGCCATCAGCATAGACTCTGGAAACACCATATATTTT.

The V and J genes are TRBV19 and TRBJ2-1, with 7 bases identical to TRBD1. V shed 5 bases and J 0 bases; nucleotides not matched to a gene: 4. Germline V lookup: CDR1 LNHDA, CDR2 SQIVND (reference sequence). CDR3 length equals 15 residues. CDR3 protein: CASSQDRFSYNEQFF. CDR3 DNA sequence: TGTGCCAGTAGTCAGGACAGGTTCTCCTACAATGAGCAGTTCTTC.

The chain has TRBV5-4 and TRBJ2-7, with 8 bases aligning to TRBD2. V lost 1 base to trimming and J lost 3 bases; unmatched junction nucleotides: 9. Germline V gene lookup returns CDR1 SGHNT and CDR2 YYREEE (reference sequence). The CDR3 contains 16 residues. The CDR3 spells CASSLWRGAEHYEQYF. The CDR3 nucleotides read TGTGCCAGCAGCTTGTGGCGGGGGGCGGAACACTACGAGCAGTACTTC.

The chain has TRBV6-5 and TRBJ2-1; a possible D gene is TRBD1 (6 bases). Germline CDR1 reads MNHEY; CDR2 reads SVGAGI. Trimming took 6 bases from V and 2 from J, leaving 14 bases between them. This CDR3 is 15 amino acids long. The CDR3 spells CASSDTGHPYNEQFF. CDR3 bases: TGTGCCAGCAGCGACACGGGACACCCCTACAATGAGCAGTTCTTC.

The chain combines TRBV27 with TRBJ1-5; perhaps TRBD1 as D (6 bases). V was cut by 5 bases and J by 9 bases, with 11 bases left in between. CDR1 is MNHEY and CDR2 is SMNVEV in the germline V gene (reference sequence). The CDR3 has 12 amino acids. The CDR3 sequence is CASSQGGWPQHF. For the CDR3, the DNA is TGTGCCAGCAGTCAAGGGGGTTGGCCCCAGCATTTT.

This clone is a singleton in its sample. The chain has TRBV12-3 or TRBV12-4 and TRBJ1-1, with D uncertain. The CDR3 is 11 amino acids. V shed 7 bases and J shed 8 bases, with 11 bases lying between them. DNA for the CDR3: TGTGCCAGCACTCCCTATCTCGAAGCTTTCTTT. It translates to CASTPYLEAFF.

The CDR3 region has the DNA TGTGCCAGCAGCCCCAGTACAGGGTCCACTGAAGCTTTCTTT. Encoded protein: CASSPSTGSTEAFF. The chain has TRBV5-4 and TRBJ1-1, with D possibly matching TRBD1 (6 bases). V gave up 4 bases and J gave up 4 bases, with 14 bases separating them. The CDR3 is 14 residues long. The germline V gene has CDR1 SGHNT and CDR2 YYREEE (reference sequence).

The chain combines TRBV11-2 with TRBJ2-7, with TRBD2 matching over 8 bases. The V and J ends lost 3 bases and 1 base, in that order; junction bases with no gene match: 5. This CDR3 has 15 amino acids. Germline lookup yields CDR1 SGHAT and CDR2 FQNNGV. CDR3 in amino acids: CASSLRGGQSYEQYF. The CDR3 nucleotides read TGTGCCAGCAGCTTGCGCGGGGGGCAATCCTACGAGCAGTACTTC.

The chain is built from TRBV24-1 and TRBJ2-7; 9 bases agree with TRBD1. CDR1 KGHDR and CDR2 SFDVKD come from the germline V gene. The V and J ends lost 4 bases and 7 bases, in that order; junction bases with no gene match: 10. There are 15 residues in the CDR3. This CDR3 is CATSEPGQGGGEQYF. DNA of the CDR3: TGTGCCACCAGTGAGCCGGGACAGGGCGGTGGGGAGCAGTACTTC.

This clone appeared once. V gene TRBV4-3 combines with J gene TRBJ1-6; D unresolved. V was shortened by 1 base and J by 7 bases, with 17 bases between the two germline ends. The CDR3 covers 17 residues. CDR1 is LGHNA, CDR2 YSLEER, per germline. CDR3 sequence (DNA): TGCGCCAGCAGCCAAGTGATCGAGGGTAATGTAAATTCACCCCTCCACTTT. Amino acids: CASSQVIEGNVNSPLHF.

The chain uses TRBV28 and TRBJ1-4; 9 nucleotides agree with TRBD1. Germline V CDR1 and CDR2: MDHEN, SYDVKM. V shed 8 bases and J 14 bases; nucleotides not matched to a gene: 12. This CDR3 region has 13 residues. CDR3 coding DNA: TGTGCCAGCGCCGGACAGGGGAGAAAAGGGCTGTTTTTT. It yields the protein CASAGQGRKGLFF.

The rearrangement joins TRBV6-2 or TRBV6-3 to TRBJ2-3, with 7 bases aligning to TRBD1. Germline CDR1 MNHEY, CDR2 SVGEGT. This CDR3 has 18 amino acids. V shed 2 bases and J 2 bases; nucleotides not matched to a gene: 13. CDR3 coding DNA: TGTGCCAGCAGTTACAGGTTTGACAGGGCGATTTCCACAGATACGCAGTATTTT. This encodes CASSYRFDRAISTDTQYF.

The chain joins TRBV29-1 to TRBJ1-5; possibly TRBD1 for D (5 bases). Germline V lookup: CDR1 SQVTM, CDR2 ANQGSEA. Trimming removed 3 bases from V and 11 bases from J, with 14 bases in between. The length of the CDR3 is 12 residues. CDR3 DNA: TGCAGCGTTGACGGGGGGGAGGGGACCCAGCATTTT. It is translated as CSVDGGEGTQHF.

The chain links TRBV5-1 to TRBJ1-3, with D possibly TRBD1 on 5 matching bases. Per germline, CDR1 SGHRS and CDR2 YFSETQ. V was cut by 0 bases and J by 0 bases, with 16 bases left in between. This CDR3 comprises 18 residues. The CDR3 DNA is TGCGCCAGCAGCTTGGAACCGGTGGGGCTCGGCTCTGGAAACACCATATATTTT. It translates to CASSLEPVGLGSGNTIYF.

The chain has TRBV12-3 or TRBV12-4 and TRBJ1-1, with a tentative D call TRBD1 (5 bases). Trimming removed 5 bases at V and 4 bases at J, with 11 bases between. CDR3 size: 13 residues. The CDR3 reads CASSRRGGTEAFF. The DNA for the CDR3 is TGTGCCAGCAGTCGGAGGGGAGGCACTGAAGCTTTCTTT.

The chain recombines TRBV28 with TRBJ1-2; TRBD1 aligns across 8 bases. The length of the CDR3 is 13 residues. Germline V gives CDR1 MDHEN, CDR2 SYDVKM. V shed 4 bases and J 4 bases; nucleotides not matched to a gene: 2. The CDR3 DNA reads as TGTGCCAGCAGTTATGGACAGGGCTATGGCTACACCTTC. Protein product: CASSYGQGYGYTF.